The 11 T cell receptor beta chains presented below share a single source sample, sequenced in a study of human T cells and chemical hapten exposure. The time point is: pre-sensitization, week 0. Sample treatment: therapeutic diphenylcyclopropenone sensitization with weekly scalp DPC. TCRdb reanalysed the RACE reads using MiXCR and keeps one entry per CDR3 protein. The sample records 380,000 or so distinct CDR3 sequences, around 5.5% being singletons. This specimen was whole blood, taken in connection with sensitization to the hapten diphenylcyclopropenone (DPC). The source is a woman between 18 and 29 years old with alopecia areata. Some clones in this sample may be carry-over from other donors' samples.

The chain recombines TRBV2 with TRBJ1-1; possibly TRBD1 for D (5 bases). CDR1 and CDR2 (germline): SNHLY, FYNNEI. CDR3 size: 12 residues. Trimming took 8 bases from V and 11 from J, leaving 18 bases between them. The DNA for the CDR3 is TGTGCCAGCGGTTCAGGGAGGATTAAGGCTTTCTTT. This gives the protein CASGSGRIKAFF.

This clonotype was seen ten or more times. The chain joins TRBV5-5 to TRBJ2-3; D is perhaps TRBD1 (5 bases). Trimming left V 1 base short and J 3 bases short, with 9 bases between. Germline CDR1 reads SGHKS; CDR2 reads YYEKEE (reference sequence). The CDR3 has 14 amino acids. CDR3 loop: CASSLQPGTDTQYF. CDR3 DNA sequence: TGTGCCAGCAGCTTGCAACCAGGGACAGATACGCAGTATTTT.

The chain is built from TRBV27 and TRBJ2-7, with 9 bases matching TRBD1. J lost 3 bases, V lost 6 bases, and 6 bases had no gene match. Germline loops: CDR1 MNHEY, CDR2 SMNVEV (reference sequence). The length of the CDR3 is 14 residues. The CDR3: CASRPGQGVYEQYF. The CDR3 bases are TGTGCCAGCAGGCCGGGACAGGGAGTCTACGAGCAGTACTTC.

This clonotype appeared many times. The chain employs TRBV11-3 and TRBJ2-7; TRBD1 might be the D (6 bases). The germline V gene encodes CDR1 SGHNT and CDR2 YENEEA. V was clipped by 4 bases and J by 1 base, with 8 bases between them. The CDR3 contains 13 residues. The CDR3 DNA reads TGTGCCAGCAGCTCAGGACAGTCCTACGAGCAGTACTTC. Its protein product is CASSSGQSYEQYF.

Only a few counts were recorded for this clonotype. V is TRBV6-1 and J is TRBJ1-5; D gene ambiguous. The CDR3 sequence is 17 residues long. CDR1 is MNHNS, CDR2 SASEGT, per germline. Between the trimmed V and J ends, which lost 2 bases and 0 bases, there was a span of 14 bases. The CDR3 DNA reads TGTGCCAGCAGTGAAAACGGGCCATTCAGTAGCAATCAGCCCCAGCATTTT. Residues: CASSENGPFSSNQPQHF.

The chain employs TRBV3-1 and TRBJ1-1; D ambiguous. Between the trimmed V and J ends, which lost 3 bases and 0 bases, there was a span of 14 bases. Germline values: CDR1 LGHDT, CDR2 YNNKEL (reference sequence). CDR3 size: 16 residues. The CDR3: CASSQFHLSLNTEAFF. As DNA, the CDR3 is TGTGCCAGCAGCCAGTTTCACCTCTCCCTGAACACTGAAGCTTTCTTT. The variable domain in full, completed from reference TRBV3-1 and TRBJ1-1, reads DTAVSQTPKYLVTQMGNDKSIKCEQNLGHDTMYWYKQDSKKFLKIMFSYNNKELIINETVPNRFSPKSPDKAHLNLHINSLELGDSAVYFCASSQFHLSLNTEAFFGQGTRLTVV.

At least ten counts were recorded for this clonotype. CDR3 nucleotides: TGTGCCAGCAGCCAAGAGGGGACCGGGACAGGGGGCGAAAAACTGTTTTTT. This sequence encodes CASSQEGTGTGGEKLFF. V and J are TRBV3-1 and TRBJ1-4; 12 bases are shared with TRBD1. Germline CDR1 reads LGHDT; CDR2 reads YNNKEL (reference sequence). The J segment lost 8 bases and the V segment lost 0 bases, leaving 7 bases of the junction unmatched. This CDR3 is 17 amino acids long. The full variable domain, its missing parts supplied by reference TRBV3-1 and TRBJ1-4, is DTAVSQTPKYLVTQMGNDKSIKCEQNLGHDTMYWYKQDSKKFLKIMFSYNNKELIINETVPNRFSPKSPDKAHLNLHINSLELGDSAVYFCASSQEGTGTGGEKLFFGSGTQLSVL.

This clonotype was detected ten times or more. The rearrangement uses TRBV7-6 and TRBJ2-3, with D tentatively TRBD1 (5 bases). CDR3 length: 12 amino acids. V was pared by 0 bases and J by 7 bases, with 5 bases between. Germline V gene data show CDR1 as SGHVS and CDR2 as FNYEAQ. CDR3 in amino acids: CASSLAGHTQYF. DNA of the CDR3: TGTGCCAGCAGCTTAGCGGGGCATACGCAGTATTTT.

This clonotype was counted ten times or more. The chain employs TRBV28 and TRBJ2-7; perhaps TRBD2 as D (6 bases). Between the trimmed V and J ends, which lost 11 bases and 6 bases, there was a span of 8 bases. This CDR3 comprises 9 residues. Germline CDR1 is MDHEN and CDR2 is SYDVKM. CDR3 DNA: TGTGCCGCGGGGCGCGAGCAGTACTTC. Amino acid sequence: CAAGREQYF.

This clonotype was seen a handful of times. The rearrangement uses TRBV7-2 and TRBJ2-1, with D possibly matching TRBD2 (6 bases). The CDR3 sequence is 16 residues long. CDR1 is SGHTA and CDR2 is FQGNSA in the germline V gene. Between the trimmed V and J ends, which lost 0 bases and 7 bases, there was a span of 16 bases. The CDR3 loop reads CASSLARVGGRNEQFF. The CDR3 DNA sequence: TGTGCCAGCAGCTTAGCGAGGGTAGGTGGGAGGAATGAGCAGTTCTTC.

J is TRBJ2-7 and V is TRBV5-6; perhaps TRBD2 as D (6 bases). The CDR3 has 15 amino acids. Germline V gene lookup returns CDR1 SGHDT and CDR2 YYEEEE. The V gene lost 1 base and the J gene lost 3 bases, with 14 bases spanning the gap. The CDR3 DNA sequence: TGTGCCAGCAGCTTGTGGAGGGGAGTTTTCTACGAGCAGTACTTC. Its translation: CASSLWRGVFYEQYF. Looking up the rest from reference TRBV5-6 and TRBJ2-7 gives the full variable domain: DAGVTQSPTHLIKTRGQQVTLRCSPKSGHDTVSWYQQALGQGPQFIFQYYEEEERQRGNFPDRFSGHQFPNYSSELNVNALLLGDSALYLCASSLWRGVFYEQYFGPGTRLTVT.